This T cell receptor (beta chain) was captured in a study of CD8 T cells in seronegative destructive rheumatoid arthritis (dated by TCRdb to about 2020). With respect to the entire study: Seven of the eight CND-RA patients were receiving biological drugs at sampling. The study compared peripheral CD8+ TCRbeta repertoires from patients with CCP-negative destructive rheumatoid arthritis (CND-RA) against repertoires from newly diagnosed seropositive RA, seronegative RA and healthy controls. The seropositive RA, seronegative RA and healthy control comparison cohorts were taken from a previously published TCRbeta dataset and were not newly sequenced.

As to this clone: Its antigen remains undetermined. Base qualities are not provided; no much larger clone lies one nucleotide away.

Following the manufacturer's instructions, genomic DNA from CD8+ cells served as the input for TCRbeta sequencing. The immunoSEQ assay was used for TCRbeta sequencing, which was carried out at a genomics technology centre in Finland. In the source study's methods: The clonotype tables produced by the immunoSEQ preprocessing pipeline were converted into VDJtools format, and any non-productive clonotypes were filtered out. Samples with fewer than 10,000 reads were excluded, the remaining samples were subsampled to 10,000 reads, and most of the eight CND-RA samples were retained. Shannon-Wiener, Simpson and clonality indices were calculated with the VDJtools CalcDiversityStats function on data subsampled to 10,000 reads. To infer antigen specificity, non-singleton TCRbeta clonotypes were hard-matched against VDJdb, meaning no mismatches were allowed. CDR3 sequences that differed by one amino acid (Hamming distance 1) were grouped together into clusters with potentially shared antigen targets. After groups were resampled to six samples, public clonotypes were tested for group enrichment with one-sided Fisher's exact tests, and this procedure was repeated ten times. This immuneACCESS table, as held by TCRdb, lists in-frame sequences with V and J called but not all clones. Of the missing ones, under half trace to an unresolved V gene in checked studies; the others have no known cause. V, J and clone size reflect that table, while D and trimming were determined from the DNA. This sample is represented by roughly 13,000 clones; around 83% of them were singletons. The ten top clones hold around 28% of the sample.

The study at large found these results: No public clonotype enrichment survived Benjamini-Hochberg correction across the 110,000 or so clonotypes tested. Because no diagnostic samples were available, the TCR repertoire differences may partly reflect poor disease control over the years rather than being present at onset. CND-RA repertoires showed more CMV-reactive and fewer influenza A-reactive CD8+ TCRbeta sequences than controls and other RA subtypes. A distinct set of enriched public clonotypes appeared to be present in CND-RA patients, and the authors interpreted this finding as support for a separate disease subset. The small size of the CND-RA cohort was acknowledged as a study limitation. After adjustment for age, less diverse and more clonal CD8+ TCRbeta repertoires appeared to be present in CND-RA patients than in other RA subtypes.

CND-RA patients were negative for the clinical CCP2 antibody test, and joint destruction progressed despite active therapy. All CND-RA patients were characterized by typical joint destruction in wrists and ankles and by failure of conventional anti-rheumatic therapy. CND-RA patients were sampled not at diagnosis but after long disease histories, which in several cases spanned decades. Each patient provided approximately 45 millilitres of EDTA-anticoagulated peripheral blood. Ficoll-Paque PLUS density gradient separation was used to isolate peripheral blood mononuclear cells. AutoMACS magnetic bead positive selection was used to isolate CD8+ cells from fresh or cryopreserved PBMCs, and flow cytometry was used to check purity. Genomic DNA was extracted with Nucleospin Tissue or Tissue XS kits and quantified on a Qubit 2.0 fluorometer. Germline trimming amounts to 8 bases on V and 3 bases on J, with 6 as the count of junction bases outside the gene matches. Sequences LNHDA (CDR1) and SQIVND (CDR2) are obtained from the germline V gene (reference sequence). The CDR3, from cysteine to phenylalanine, totals 14 residues. The CDR3 DNA has 42 bases and is translated from base 1.

The receptor comes from a woman between 30 and 50 years old with seronegative destructive rheumatoid arthritis. The sequence joins TRBV19 to TRBJ2-2, and TRBD1 matches 7 of the central bases. Sequenced input: CD8+ T cells from blood. The CDR3 corresponds to CASRPGQYTGELFF. At the DNA level, the sequence is TGTGCCAGTCGACCGGGACAGTACACCGGGGAGCTGTTTTTT. Supplemented by the reference TRBV19 and TRBJ2-2 proteins around the CDR3, the complete variable domain is DGGITQSPKYLFRKEGQNVTLSCEQNLNHDAMYWYRQDPGQGLRLIYYSQIVNDFQKGDIAEGYSVSREKKESFPLTVTSAQKNPTAFYLCASRPGQYTGELFFGEGSRLTVL.